What follows are 24 T cell receptor beta chains derived from one specimen sequenced in a study of blood T cell repertoires in COVID-19. Repertoires were generated with immunoSEQ multiplex PCR, while TCRdb's copy carries only in-frame clones and drops some. The profile shows 50,000 to 55,000 clones, around nine tenths of them singletons. The sample consisted of peripheral blood. These receptors all come from a man aged 50 to 59 with active COVID-19.

The rearrangement links TRBV30 to TRBJ1-6; D might be TRBD1 (5 bases). CDR1 GTSNPN and CDR2 SVGIG come from the germline V gene (reference sequence). The CDR3 has 14 amino acids. V shed 3 bases and J shed 9 bases, with 15 bases lying between them. CDR3 nucleotides: TGTGCCTGGAGGCCATTCTCGGGGGGTTCACCCCTCCACTTT. Its translation: CAWRPFSGGSPLHF. Full variable domain (rest looked up from reference TRBV30 and TRBJ1-6): SQTIHQWPATLVQPVGSPLSLECTVEGTSNPNLYWYRQAAGRGLQLLFYSVGIGQISSEVPQNLSASRPQDRQFILSSKKLLLSDSGFYLCAWRPFSGGSPLHFGNGTRLTVT.

This rearrangement joins TRBV18 to TRBJ2-7, with 7 bases that match TRBD1. The germline gives CDR1 KGHSH, CDR2 LQKENI. The CDR3 totals 13 residues. Germline trimming cut 4 bases from V and 5 bases from J; bases unmatched to any gene: 5. The CDR3 DNA reads TGTGCCAGCTCACGAGACAGGGCCCACGAGCAGTACTTC. This sequence encodes CASSRDRAHEQYF. Together with reference TRBV18 and TRBJ2-7, the CDR3 gives the full variable domain: NAGVMQNPRHLVRRRGQEARLRCSPMKGHSHVYWYRQLPEEGLKFMVYLQKENIIDESGMPKERFSAEFPKEGPSILRIQQVVRGDSAAYFCASSRDRAHEQYFGPGTRLTVT.

The chain recombines TRBV12-3 or TRBV12-4 with TRBJ2-5, with D uncertain. The CDR3 is 11 residues long. Trimming removed 2 bases from V and 5 bases from J, with 3 bases in between. The CDR3 coding sequence is TGTGCCAGCAGTTTATCGGAGACCCAGTACTTC. Protein: CASSLSETQYF.

This clone has only a few counts. V and J are TRBV6-5 and TRBJ1-1, with D possibly matching TRBD1 (6 bases). The V gene's germline CDR1 is MNHEY and CDR2 SVGAGI. The CDR3 loop spans 13 amino acids. The V end lost 6 bases, the J end lost 4 bases, and 12 bases lay between the germline ends. CDR3 sequence: CASSHTGFTEAFF. CDR3 DNA sequence: TGTGCCAGCAGCCATACAGGGTTCACTGAAGCTTTCTTT.

The chain joins TRBV5-1 to TRBJ1-2, with 10 bases lining up with TRBD1. V trimming: 3 bases; J trimming: 5 bases; junction bases outside the gene matches: 4. The V gene's germline CDR1 is SGHRS and CDR2 YFSETQ. The CDR3 totals 14 residues. The CDR3 bases are TGCGCCAGCAGCTCGGGACAGGGGCAATATGGCTACACCTTC. It encodes CASSSGQGQYGYTF.

This chain joins TRBV6-1 and TRBJ1-4; D is uncertain. Germline assignment: CDR1 MNHNS and CDR2 SASEGT. There are 13 residues in the CDR3. Trimming pared 3 bases from V and 8 bases from J, leaving 10 bases between. CDR3 in amino acids: CASSDRFGEKLFF. CDR3 nucleotide sequence: TGTGCCAGCAGTGACCGCTTCGGGGAAAAACTGTTTTTT.

V and J are TRBV6-1 and TRBJ1-1; possibly TRBD1 for D (5 bases). Trimming shortened V by 2 bases and J by 5 bases, and 12 bases separated the two germline ends. The CDR3 loop spans 14 amino acids. Germline values: CDR1 MNHNS, CDR2 SASEGT. The CDR3 protein is CASSEPGGGTEAFF. The CDR3 region has the DNA TGTGCCAGCAGTGAACCCGGCGGGGGAACTGAAGCTTTCTTT.

The chain combines TRBV27 with TRBJ2-2, with D hard to call. The germline gives CDR1 MNHEY, CDR2 SMNVEV (reference sequence). CDR3 size: 12 residues. V lost 4 bases and J 4 bases, leaving 4 bases between the germline ends. The CDR3 region is CASSSFTGELFF. The CDR3 DNA is TGTGCCAGCAGTTCTTTCACCGGGGAGCTGTTTTTT.

The chain has TRBV9 and TRBJ2-7; 7 bases align to TRBD1. Germline loops: CDR1 SGDLS, CDR2 YYNGEE. The ends lost 0 bases at V and 3 bases at J; junction bases unmatched: 9. The length of the CDR3 is 16 residues. The CDR3 sequence: CASSVVPQTGLYEQYF. The CDR3 region has the DNA TGTGCCAGCAGCGTAGTCCCACAGACAGGGCTCTACGAGCAGTACTTC. The full variable domain, with the rest looked up from reference TRBV9 and TRBJ2-7, is DSGVTQTPKHLITATGQRVTLRCSPRSGDLSVYWYQQSLDQGLQFLIQYYNGEERAKGNILERFSAQQFPDLHSELNLSSLELGDSALYFCASSVVPQTGLYEQYFGPGTRLTVT.

This clone has only a few counts. This specimen includes other DNA sequences encoding the same CDR3. The CDR3 DNA sequence: TGTGCCAGTAGTATCCCCGGTTCCTACGAGCAGTACTTC. Protein sequence: CASSIPGSYEQYF. The V gene is TRBV19, the J gene TRBJ2-7, with D unresolved. The length of the CDR3 is 13 residues. Germline-derived CDR1 and CDR2 are LNHDA and SQIVND (reference sequence). V lost 3 bases to trimming and J lost 1 base, with 7 bases between them.

CDR3 nucleotide sequence: TGTGCCAGCATGAGGGAACGCGAAAAACTGTTTTTT. This sequence encodes CASMREREKLFF. This chain joins TRBV2 and TRBJ1-4; D call uncertain. Per the germline V gene, CDR1 is SNHLY and CDR2 is FYNNEI. The CDR3 totals 12 residues. V was clipped by 7 bases and J by 8 bases, with 11 bases between them.

V and J are TRBV6-2 or TRBV6-3 and TRBJ1-1; tentative D call: TRBD1 (5 bases). CDR1 is MNHEY, CDR2 SVGEGT, per germline. The V gene lost 3 bases and the J gene lost 4 bases, with 9 bases spanning the gap. The CDR3 consists of 13 residues. CDR3 in amino acids: CASSYVQGTEAFF. CDR3 sequence (DNA): TGTGCCAGCAGTTATGTGCAGGGCACTGAAGCTTTCTTT.

This sequence joins TRBV6-6 and TRBJ2-7, with a weak D call TRBD2 (7 bases). Germline values: CDR1 MNHNY, CDR2 SVGAGI (reference sequence). This CDR3 has 15 amino acids. V was shortened by 0 bases and J by 5 bases, with 14 bases between the two germline ends. The CDR3 loop reads CASSYSAGAGDEQYF. CDR3 DNA: TGTGCCAGCAGTTACTCGGCGGGGGCCGGGGACGAGCAGTACTTC.

The chain uses TRBV10-3 and TRBJ1-2; 7 bases match TRBD1. This CDR3 spans 12 amino acids. V was pared by 4 bases and J by 8 bases, with 4 bases of the junction left unmatched. In germline, CDR1 is ENHRY, CDR2 SYGVKD. The CDR3 coding sequence is TGTGCCATCAGTGCCGGGACAGAGGGCTACACCTTC. It codes for CAISAGTEGYTF.

The gene calls are TRBV3-1 (or the pseudogene TRBV3-2) and TRBJ2-7; 8 nucleotides match TRBD1. This CDR3 comprises 13 residues. The germline V gene encodes CDR1 LGHDT and CDR2 YNNKEL (reference sequence). V shed 4 bases, J shed 3 bases, and the junction held 2 bases outside the gene matches. Written as DNA, the CDR3 is TGTGCCAGCAGCCCCGACAGGGGCTACGAGCAGTACTTC. Encoded protein: CASSPDRGYEQYF.

This chain links TRBV12-5 with TRBJ1-2; D possibly corresponds to TRBD1 (6 bases). Germline lookup yields CDR1 LGHNT and CDR2 FRNRAP. V was cut by 6 bases and J by 4 bases, with 18 bases left in between. The CDR3 is 15 amino acids. CDR3 region: CASGDQGGAAYGYTF. As DNA, the CDR3 is TGTGCTAGTGGGGATCAAGGGGGGGCCGCCTATGGCTACACCTTC. Full variable domain (rest looked up from reference TRBV12-5 and TRBJ1-2): DARVTQTPRHKVTEMGQEVTMRCQPILGHNTVFWYRQTMMQGLELLAYFRNRAPLDDSGMPKDRFSAEMPDATLATLKIQPSEPRDSAVYFCASGDQGGAAYGYTFGSGTRLTVV.

This chain joins TRBV9 and TRBJ2-7; D is perhaps TRBD2 (6 bases). V was shortened by 4 bases and J by 0 bases, with 14 bases between the two germline ends. The CDR3 length is 15 residues. Per germline, CDR1 SGDLS and CDR2 YYNGEE. The CDR3 nucleotides are TGTGCCAGCAGCCCCTCGGGACTGGCCTCCTACGAGCAGTACTTC. It codes for CASSPSGLASYEQYF.

The chain has TRBV5-1 and TRBJ2-7; 9 bases align to TRBD2. V shed 1 base, J shed 0 bases, and the junction held 2 bases outside the gene matches. Germline CDR1 reads SGHRS; CDR2 reads YFSETQ. The CDR3 has 15 residues. CDR3 in amino acids: CASSLSGGSSYEQYF. The CDR3 coding sequence is TGCGCCAGCAGCTTGAGCGGGGGGAGCTCCTACGAGCAGTACTTC.

This clone was recorded only once. The chain carries TRBV27 and TRBJ2-3; a weak D match, TRBD2 (5 bases). Per germline, CDR1 MNHEY and CDR2 SMNVEV (reference sequence). Trimming pared 3 bases from V and 2 bases from J, leaving 9 bases between. CDR3 length: 14 residues. CDR3 protein: CASSLLLATDTQYF. CDR3 in DNA: TGTGCCAGCAGTTTGCTCCTAGCCACAGATACGCAGTATTTT.

This chain links TRBV5-5 with TRBJ1-2; TRBD1 matches at 7 bases. J was trimmed by 11 bases and V by 2 bases; bases with no gene match: 9. From germline, CDR1 is SGHKS and CDR2 YYEKEE (reference sequence). CDR3 size: 13 residues. The CDR3: CASSLRDSSGYTF. The CDR3, as DNA: TGTGCCAGCAGCTTAAGGGACAGTTCGGGATACACCTTC.

The V and J genes are TRBV4-1 and TRBJ2-2, with D tentatively TRBD1 (6 bases). V lost 3 bases, J lost 3 bases, and 14 bases lay in between. This CDR3 spans 16 amino acids. The germline V gene encodes CDR1 MGHRA and CDR2 YSYEKL. The CDR3 loop reads CASSQGDYRDTGELFF. CDR3 DNA: TGCGCCAGCAGCCAGGGGGATTACAGGGACACCGGGGAGCTGTTTTTT.

This rearrangement joins TRBV19 to TRBJ1-6, with D hard to call. This CDR3 is 14 amino acids long. Germline CDR1 LNHDA, CDR2 SQIVND (reference sequence). The V and J ends lost 3 bases and 10 bases respectively, with 13 bases between them. The CDR3 DNA is TGTGCCAGTAGTATGGAAGACACTCGATCACCCCTCCACTTT. Translation: CASSMEDTRSPLHF.

The V call is TRBV27, the J call TRBJ2-7; 7 bases match TRBD2. CDR3 length: 14 residues. V was pared by 5 bases and J by 6 bases, with 10 bases of the junction left unmatched. Per germline, CDR1 MNHEY and CDR2 SMNVEV (reference sequence). This CDR3 is CASSMAGWGGEQYF. DNA of the CDR3: TGTGCCAGCAGTATGGCTGGTTGGGGGGGCGAGCAGTACTTC.

The chain carries TRBV12-3 or TRBV12-4 and TRBJ2-2, with D hard to call. Deletions cut 8 bases from V and 7 bases from J, with 5 bases between. The CDR3 runs to 10 residues. The CDR3 here is CASGDGELFF. In DNA form, the CDR3 reads TGTGCCAGCGGAGACGGGGAGCTGTTTTTT.